This TCR beta chain was retrieved from a study of blood T cell repertoires in COVID-19. As for the study in general: Collection of acute and convalescent COVID-19 samples took place in the United States, Italy and Spain. The cDNA or gDNA used as material had been derived from T cells, B-cell-depleted T cells, or PBMCs.

In the original workflow: Amplification from reference gene primers served as the basis for estimated nucleated cell counts. Sequencing used immunoSEQ multiplex PCR; TCRdb keeps in-frame clones, though not all of them. For V, J and clone size, that table is used; D and trimming come from the DNA. The sample carries about 68,000 clones, around 93% recorded once. CDR3 size: 18 residues. Germline values: CDR1 GTSNPN, CDR2 SVGIG (reference sequence). The V gene end was trimmed by 3 bases and the J gene end by 2 bases; junction bases not matched to a gene: 13. The chain combines TRBV30 with TRBJ1-5, with 10 bases lining up with TRBD1. The source is a woman in her sixties with active COVID-19. Material: peripheral blood. This CDR3 is CAWRPRDRGGAGNQPQHF. The CDR3 DNA reads TGTGCCTGGAGGCCCCGGGACAGGGGAGGAGCTGGCAATCAGCCCCAGCATTTT.